This T cell receptor (beta chain) was sequenced during a study of T cell responses to AZD1222 COVID-19 vaccine. Study findings and constraints: The donor group comprised mostly white British people and more females; the analysis possibly underestimated clonal diversity. Spike was spanned by vaccine-associated CD4 TCRs, which were dominant at 160-218 and 743-854. Only five or six people who got AZD1222 tested seropositive at baseline.

The repertoire was sequenced with immunoSEQ multiplex PCR; TCRdb's copy has only in-frame clones and lacks some. Of under 140,000 clones in the sample, 88% were seen once. The CDR3 totals 14 residues. Trimming took 3 bases from V and 7 from J, leaving 13 bases between them. Germline values: CDR1 SEHNR, CDR2 FQNEAQ (reference sequence). For this clone: Its matching antigen is unknown.

Source: peripheral blood, taken on day 0 of AZD1222 vaccination. The rearrangement uses TRBV7-9 and TRBJ2-1; TRBD2 is a possible D gene (6 bases). The clonotype comes from an adult in good health. In nucleotides, the CDR3 is TGTGCCAGCAGCTTGGGGACCGCGGGGAATGAGCAGTTCTTC. Protein sequence: CASSLGTAGNEQFF.